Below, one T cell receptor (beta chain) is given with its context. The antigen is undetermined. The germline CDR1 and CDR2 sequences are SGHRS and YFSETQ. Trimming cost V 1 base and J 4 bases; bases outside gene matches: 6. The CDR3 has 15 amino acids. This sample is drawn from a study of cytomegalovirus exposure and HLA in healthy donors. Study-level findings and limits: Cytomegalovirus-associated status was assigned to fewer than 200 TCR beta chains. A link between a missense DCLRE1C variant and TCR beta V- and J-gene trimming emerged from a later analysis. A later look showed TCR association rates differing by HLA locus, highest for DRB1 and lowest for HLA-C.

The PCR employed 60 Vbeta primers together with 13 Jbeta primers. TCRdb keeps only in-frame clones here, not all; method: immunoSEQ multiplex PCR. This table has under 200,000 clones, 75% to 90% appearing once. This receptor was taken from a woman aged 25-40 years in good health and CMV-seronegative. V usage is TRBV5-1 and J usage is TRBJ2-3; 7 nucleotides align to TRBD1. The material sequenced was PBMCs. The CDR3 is CASSLNRGYSDTQYF. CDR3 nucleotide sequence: TGCGCCAGCAGCTTGAACAGGGGTTACTCAGATACGCAGTATTTT. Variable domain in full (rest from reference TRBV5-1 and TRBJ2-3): KAGVTQTPRYLIKTRGQQVTLSCSPISGHRSVSWYQQTPGQGLQFLFEYFSETQRNKGNFPGRFSGRQFSNSRSEMNVSTLELGDSALYLCASSLNRGYSDTQYFGPGTRLTVL.